This TCR beta chain derives from a study of human T cells and chemical hapten exposure. Sample time point: pre-sensitization, week 0. As to treatment: therapeutic diphenylcyclopropenone sensitization with weekly scalp DPC. Each donor was an alopecia patient between 18 and 70 years of age who qualified for DPC. The CDR3 contains 16 residues. Germline loops: CDR1 LNHDA, CDR2 SQIVND (reference sequence). V lost 6 bases and J lost 4; bases outside the gene matches: 8. In the authors' methods: Sample TCR counts, which ranged from about 23,224 to 750,000, had a median of 95,638. TCRdb called the RACE reads again in MiXCR, with one record for every CDR3 protein. These V and J calls derive from TCRdb rather than the authors' analysis. The sample consists of 89,000 or so distinct CDR3 sequences, 8.5% of them appearing once. A note on this clonotype: The antigen is unknown.

Findings and caveats of the study: Expanded TCRs grouped into significantly more large CDR3 similarity clusters than controls produced.

This clonotype originated in a man aged 35-49 years with alopecia areata. Some clones in this sample may be carry-over from other donors' samples. This chain links TRBV19 with TRBJ2-1; 11 bases are a match to TRBD2. Sequenced material: whole blood, taken in connection with sensitization to the hapten diphenylcyclopropenone (DPC). CDR3 DNA sequence: TGTGCCAGTAGCAGTAAACTAGCGGGAGAGTACAATGAGCAGTTCTTC. This gives the protein CASSSKLAGEYNEQFF.